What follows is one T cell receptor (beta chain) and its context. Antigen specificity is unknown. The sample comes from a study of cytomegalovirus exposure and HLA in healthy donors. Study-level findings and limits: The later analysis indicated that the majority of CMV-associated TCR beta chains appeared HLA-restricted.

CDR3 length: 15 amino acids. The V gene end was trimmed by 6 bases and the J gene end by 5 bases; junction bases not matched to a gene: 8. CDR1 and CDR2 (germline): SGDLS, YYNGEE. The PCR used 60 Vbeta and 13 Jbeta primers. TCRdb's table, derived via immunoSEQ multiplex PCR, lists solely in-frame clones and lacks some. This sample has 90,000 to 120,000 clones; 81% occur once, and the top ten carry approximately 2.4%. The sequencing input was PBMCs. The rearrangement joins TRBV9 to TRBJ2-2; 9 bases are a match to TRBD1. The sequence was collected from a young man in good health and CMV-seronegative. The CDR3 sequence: CASNLPGQGTGELFF. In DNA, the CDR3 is TGTGCCAGCAACCTGCCGGGACAGGGAACCGGGGAGCTGTTTTTT.